This passage covers 14 T cell receptor beta chains from one sample sequenced in a study of Ad26.COV2.S vaccination and SARS-CoV-2 variants. The data were produced by immunoSEQ multiplex PCR, yet TCRdb's version contains in-frame clones alone and is incomplete. The sample has roughly 420,000 clones, 75% to 90% seen once. Documented treatment: some 19 received Ad26.COV2.S at low or high dose, single or two shots; about five received placebo; per-sample allocation not given. Sampling happened 63 days after the first vaccine or placebo injection. The sequences come from peripheral blood, collected in a trial of Ad26.COV2.S vaccine versus placebo. The receptor source for this set is a person aged 18-60 years who received the Ad26.COV2.S COVID-19 vaccine or a placebo.

The rearrangement joins TRBV7-2 to TRBJ2-5, with 7 bases aligning to TRBD2. With 6 bases clipped from V and 5 bases from J, the junction kept 9 bases outside the gene matches. The germline CDR1 and CDR2 sequences are SGHTA and FQGNSA. The CDR3 has 14 residues. The CDR3 coding sequence is TGTGCCAGCAGACTCCCGGGGGGTTACGAGACCCAGTACTTC. Amino acids: CASRLPGGYETQYF. The entire variable domain, with the rest obtained from reference TRBV7-2 and TRBJ2-5, is as follows: GAGVSQSPSNKVTEKGKDVELRCDPISGHTALYWYRQSLGQGLEFLIYFQGNSAPDKSGLPSDRFSAERTGGSVSTLTIQRTQQEDSAVYLCASRLPGGYETQYFGPGTRLLVL.

The count of this clone is one. The chain has TRBV15 and TRBJ2-1; 7 nucleotides line up with TRBD2. The CDR3 has 15 residues. V gave up 0 bases and J gave up 6 bases; unmatched junction bases: 5. The germline V gene has CDR1 LNHNV and CDR2 YYDKDF (reference sequence). CDR3 bases: TGTGCCACCAGCAGAGATGTACTAGCGATCAATGAGCAGTTCTTC. Amino acid sequence: CATSRDVLAINEQFF.

The V and J genes are TRBV11-2 and TRBJ2-5; TRBD2 is a possible D gene (7 bases). The CDR3 is 14 amino acids. V was pared by 7 bases and J by 3 bases, with 15 bases between. Per germline, CDR1 SGHAT and CDR2 FQNNGV. CDR3 DNA: TGTGCCAGCAACCCTGGGGAGGGGGAAGAGACCCAGTACTTC. Protein sequence: CASNPGEGEETQYF.

The chain recombines TRBV2 with TRBJ2-5, with no clear D. V lost 10 bases, J lost 4 bases, and 13 bases lay in between. CDR3 size: 12 residues. The V gene's germline CDR1 is SNHLY and CDR2 FYNNEI. CDR3 sequence: CATSRIIETQYF. The CDR3 DNA is TGTGCCACGTCTCGGATCATAGAGACCCAGTACTTC.

This clone came up once. V gene TRBV27 combines with J gene TRBJ1-5, with unresolved D. The V gene's germline CDR1 is MNHEY and CDR2 SMNVEV (reference sequence). Trimming left V 3 bases short and J 3 bases short, with 6 bases between. CDR3 length: 13 amino acids. CDR3 DNA: TGTGCCAGCAGTTTGTGGATCAATCAGCCCCAGCATTTT. Protein product: CASSLWINQPQHF.

V is TRBV7-2 and J is TRBJ2-5; either TRBD1 or TRBD2 may supply D (6 bases each). The CDR3 extends over 15 amino acids. V lost 5 bases and J 5 bases, leaving 18 bases between the germline ends. The germline V gene has CDR1 SGHTA and CDR2 FQGNSA. This chain's CDR3 is CASSPVGGPGETQYF. DNA of the CDR3: TGTGCCAGCAGCCCCGTTGGGGGGCCGGGGGAGACCCAGTACTTC.

V and J are TRBV4-2 and TRBJ1-5; tentative D call: TRBD1 (6 bases). Germline assignment: CDR1 LGHNA and CDR2 YNFKEQ. The CDR3 runs 17 residues. Trimming cost V 1 base and J 1 base, with 14 bases left between them. The CDR3 coding sequence is TGTGCCAGCAGCCAAGGGGGGGGGCCTTACAGCAATCAGCCCCAGCATTTT. Encoded protein: CASSQGGGPYSNQPQHF.

This rearrangement joins TRBV27 to TRBJ1-1, with D unresolved. The germline V gene encodes CDR1 MNHEY and CDR2 SMNVEV (reference sequence). The CDR3 consists of 14 residues. Between the trimmed V and J ends, which lost 4 bases and 10 bases, there was a span of 19 bases. CDR3 sequence: CASSSLFPTDGAFF. The CDR3 nucleotides are TGTGCCAGCAGTTCCCTATTTCCGACGGACGGAGCTTTCTTT.

This chain joins TRBV19 and TRBJ1-3; TRBD1 is a possible D gene (6 bases). Germline-derived CDR1 and CDR2 are LNHDA and SQIVND (reference sequence). Trimming removed 4 bases at V and 3 bases at J, with 10 bases between. This CDR3 comprises 14 residues. The CDR3 here is CASSTYRDGNTIYF. The DNA of the CDR3 is TGTGCCAGTAGTACCTACAGGGATGGAAACACCATATATTTT.

This chain links TRBV4-3 with TRBJ2-1; unclear D gene. The ends were cut back, 0 bases at V and 16 bases at J, with 16 bases in the middle. Germline V gene data show CDR1 as LGHNA and CDR2 as YSLEER. This CDR3 is 13 amino acids long. CDR3 coding DNA: TGCGCCAGCAGCCAAGATAACGGCAAGGATCATTTCTTC. Protein: CASSQDNGKDHFF.

The chain employs TRBV7-2 and TRBJ1-2; D remains unclear. CDR3 length: 13 amino acids. Trimming took off 7 bases at V and 4 bases at J, with 13 bases between the two ends. The germline CDR1 and CDR2 sequences are SGHTA and FQGNSA. CDR3 residues: CASTPEPIYGYTF. Written as DNA, the CDR3 is TGTGCCAGCACCCCAGAGCCGATCTATGGCTACACCTTC.

This sequence joins TRBV11-2 and TRBJ1-1, with TRBD1 identical over 9 bases. Germline V lookup: CDR1 SGHAT, CDR2 FQNNGV. Trimming at V came to 2 bases and at J to 7 bases, leaving 14 bases not matched to a gene. This CDR3 region has 17 residues. In DNA form, the CDR3 reads TGTGCCAGCAGCTTACGCCCCGCGACAGGGGGGAGGGATGAAGCTTTCTTT. This sequence encodes CASSLRPATGGRDEAFF.

The chain has TRBV2 and TRBJ1-2, with 7 bases matching TRBD1. The J segment lost 5 bases and the V segment lost 2 bases, leaving 8 bases of the junction unmatched. The CDR3 is 15 amino acids. Germline V lookup: CDR1 SNHLY, CDR2 FYNNEI. CDR3 sequence: CASSEMAGGAYGYTF. CDR3 in DNA: TGTGCCAGCAGTGAAATGGCAGGGGGTGCGTATGGCTACACCTTC.

V usage is TRBV11-1 and J usage is TRBJ2-7; maybe TRBD2 (5 bases). V shed 6 bases and J shed 2 bases, with 14 bases lying between them. This CDR3 has 14 residues. Germline CDR1 is SGHAT and CDR2 is FQDESV (reference sequence). This CDR3 is CASSWTSPTYEQYF. CDR3 nucleotides: TGTGCCAGCAGTTGGACTTCTCCCACCTACGAGCAGTACTTC.